These 22 T cell receptor beta chains share one sample of origin, sequenced in a study of cytomegalovirus exposure and HLA in healthy donors. PCR used 60 Vbeta primers and 13 Jbeta primers. The table came from immunoSEQ multiplex PCR; TCRdb's copy has only in-frame clones and leaves some out. The sample lists more than 90,000 clones, roughly 80% occurring once. Sequenced sample: PBMCs. The receptors stem from a man aged 35 to 55 in good health and CMV-seropositive.

V gene TRBV6-5 combines with J gene TRBJ2-3; the D is unclear. Trimming took 7 bases from V and 1 from J, leaving 9 bases between them. Germline V gene sequence: CDR1 MNHEY, CDR2 SVGAGI. CDR3 length: 13 residues. The CDR3 protein is CASTRPGTDTQYF. CDR3 DNA sequence: TGTGCCAGCACTAGGCCCGGCACAGATACGCAGTATTTT.

The CDR3 nucleotides read TGTGCTAGTGGTTTGTCGGTCGGGGGGTACAATGAGCAGTTCTTC. This sequence encodes CASGLSVGGYNEQFF. V usage is TRBV12-5 and J usage is TRBJ2-1; 7 bases align to TRBD2. Losses at the gene ends were 2 bases for V and 4 bases for J; bases not matched to a gene: 5. This CDR3 region has 15 residues. Germline CDR1 LGHNT, CDR2 FRNRAP.

The chain combines TRBV2 with TRBJ2-6; TRBD2 might be the D (6 bases). This CDR3 contains 16 residues. V was cut by 7 bases and J by 1 base, with 14 bases left in between. Germline CDR1 and CDR2: SNHLY and FYNNEI. The CDR3 sequence: CASTTGGISGANVLTF. Written as DNA, the CDR3 is TGTGCCAGCACGACCGGAGGGATATCTGGGGCCAACGTCCTGACTTTC.

Only a few counts were recorded for this clone. The chain joins TRBV7-2 to TRBJ2-1, with D unresolved. Looked up from germline, CDR1 is SGHTA and CDR2 is FQGNSA. The ends were cut back, 1 base at V and 8 bases at J, with 15 bases in the middle. This CDR3 has 15 residues. Here the CDR3 DNA reads TGTGCCAGCAGCTTAGTTTCTTTTGTGAGAGATGAGCAGTTCTTC. This gives the protein CASSLVSFVRDEQFF. Variable domain in full (rest from reference TRBV7-2 and TRBJ2-1): GAGVSQSPSNKVTEKGKDVELRCDPISGHTALYWYRQSLGQGLEFLIYFQGNSAPDKSGLPSDRFSAERTGGSVSTLTIQRTQQEDSAVYLCASSLVSFVRDEQFFGPGTRLTVL.

This sequence joins TRBV19 and TRBJ1-2; the D gene is possibly TRBD1 (6 bases). The ends were cut back, 1 base at V and 4 bases at J, with 10 bases in the middle. Germline loops: CDR1 LNHDA, CDR2 SQIVND (reference sequence). The length of the CDR3 is 14 residues. The CDR3 DNA sequence: TGTGCCAGTAGTATAGGAGGACAGCCCTATGGCTACACCTTC. Translation: CASSIGGQPYGYTF.

V usage is TRBV10-3 and J usage is TRBJ1-2, with D hard to call. Germline-derived CDR1 and CDR2 are ENHRY and SYGVKD. Deletions cut 8 bases from V and 7 bases from J, with 11 bases between. The CDR3 totals 11 residues. CDR3 residues: CAIEAGFGYTF. CDR3 sequence (DNA): TGTGCCATCGAGGCCGGGTTTGGCTACACCTTC.

V is TRBV10-2 and J is TRBJ2-7; 7 bases agree with TRBD2. After removal of 10 bases from V and 2 bases from J, the junction contained 2 bases not matched to a gene. Germline lookup yields CDR1 WSHSY and CDR2 SAAADI. The CDR3 length is 11 residues. For the CDR3, the DNA is TGCGCCACCGGACTAGCCTACGAGCAGTACTTC. Protein product: CATGLAYEQYF.

This clone was observed a few times. The rearrangement links TRBV11-2 to TRBJ2-3; 7 nucleotides align to TRBD1. V trimming: 5 bases; J trimming: 1 base; junction bases outside the gene matches: 3. The CDR3 has 14 residues. Germline V lookup: CDR1 SGHAT, CDR2 FQNNGV. CDR3 in DNA: TGTGCCAGCAGCACAGGGACAGGCACAGATACGCAGTATTTT. Translating it yields CASSTGTGTDTQYF. Filled out from reference TRBV11-2 and TRBJ2-3, the complete variable domain reads EAGVAQSPRYKIIEKRQSVAFWCNPISGHATLYWYQQILGQGPKLLIQFQNNGVVDDSQLPKDRFSAERLKGVDSTLKIQPAKLEDSAVYLCASSTGTGTDTQYFGPGTRLTVL.

In this sample, this clone turned up a few times. Written as DNA, the CDR3 is TGTGCCAGCAGCCCAGAGGGGCGGGAGGGGTACAATGAGCAGTTCTTC. This encodes CASSPEGREGYNEQFF. The chain couples TRBV9 to TRBJ2-1; TRBD2 agrees at 9 bases. Germline values: CDR1 SGDLS, CDR2 YYNGEE. With V trimmed by 4 bases and J by 4 bases, 9 bases remained unmatched. CDR3 length: 16 residues.

In this sample, this clone turned up a few times. DNA for the CDR3: TGTGCCAGCACCGGGACAGGGAACAATCAGCCCCAGCATTTT. Its translation is CASTGTGNNQPQHF. V usage is TRBV6-6 and J usage is TRBJ1-5; TRBD1 aligns across 9 bases. This CDR3 comprises 14 residues. The germline V gene encodes CDR1 MNHNY and CDR2 SVGAGI (reference sequence). V lost 7 bases to trimming and J lost 3 bases; unmatched junction nucleotides: 4.

This chain joins TRBV27 and TRBJ1-6; 8 bases fit TRBD1. The CDR3 runs to 14 residues. Unmatched junction bases numbered 4, after V lost 5 bases and J lost 7 bases. The germline V gene encodes CDR1 MNHEY and CDR2 SMNVEV (reference sequence). The DNA for the CDR3 is TGTGCCAGCAGTAGCAGGGGGCGGAATTCACCCCTCCACTTT. Translating it yields CASSSRGRNSPLHF.

There are a few counts of this clone. V is TRBV2 and J is TRBJ1-2; TRBD1 might be the D (6 bases). There are 13 residues in the CDR3. CDR1 and CDR2 (germline): SNHLY, FYNNEI. V was trimmed by 5 bases and J by 0 bases, leaving 7 bases between them. This CDR3 is CASSRDTNYGYTF. In DNA form, the CDR3 reads TGTGCCAGCAGTCGGGACACTAACTATGGCTACACCTTC. Full variable domain (outside the CDR3, taken from reference TRBV2 and TRBJ1-2): EPEVTQTPSHQVTQMGQEVILRCVPISNHLYFYWYRQILGQKVEFLVSFYNNEISEKSEIFDDQFSVERPDGSNFTLKIRSTKLEDSAMYFCASSRDTNYGYTFGSGTRLTVV.

This clone was seen a few times. The chain couples TRBV7-8 to TRBJ1-2, with 8 bases fitting TRBD1. Germline assignment: CDR1 SGHVS and CDR2 FQNEAQ. The CDR3 sequence is 14 residues long. V lost 4 bases, J lost 4 bases, and 5 bases stayed unmatched. CDR3 region: CASSYSGTGYGYTF. In nucleotides, the CDR3 is TGTGCCAGCAGCTACTCCGGGACAGGCTATGGCTACACCTTC.

This clone has a handful of counts. This chain joins TRBV29-1 and TRBJ2-5, with unresolved D. Trimming shortened V by 4 bases and J by 1 base, and 4 bases separated the two germline ends. Germline loops: CDR1 SQVTM, CDR2 ANQGSEA. This CDR3 comprises 11 residues. The CDR3 DNA follows: TGCAGCGTTGCTAGCCAAGAGACCCAGTACTTC. Translated: CSVASQETQYF.

J is TRBJ2-1 and V is TRBV5-1, with D tentatively TRBD2 (6 bases). The V and J ends lost 4 bases and 3 bases respectively, with 11 bases between them. Germline values: CDR1 SGHRS, CDR2 YFSETQ. The length of the CDR3 is 14 residues. The CDR3 DNA reads as TGCGCCAGCAGCGGGGGAGGATACTACAATGAGCAGTTCTTC. Translating gives CASSGGGYYNEQFF.

The rearrangement links TRBV6-6 to TRBJ2-7, with 9 bases that match TRBD2. Trimming took 6 bases from V and 2 from J; bases not matched to a gene: 8. Germline V CDR1 and CDR2: MNHNY, SVGAGI (reference sequence). The CDR3 is 15 residues long. The CDR3 is CASRAREGVTYEQYF. CDR3 in DNA: TGTGCCAGCAGGGCGCGGGAGGGGGTTACCTACGAGCAGTACTTC.

The chain uses TRBV6-1 and TRBJ2-3; D not resolved. The CDR3 runs 13 residues. From germline, CDR1 is MNHNS and CDR2 SASEGT. V dropped 3 bases and J dropped 1 base, with 5 bases sitting between them. In DNA form, the CDR3 reads TGTGCCAGCAGTGACGCGGGCACAGATACGCAGTATTTT. Its protein product is CASSDAGTDTQYF.

V gene TRBV9 combines with J gene TRBJ2-7; 11 bases match TRBD1. The germline V gene has CDR1 SGDLS and CDR2 YYNGEE. There are 14 residues in the CDR3. Trimming cost V 3 bases and J 6 bases; bases outside gene matches: 5. CDR3: CASSGGQGAFEQYF. CDR3 DNA: TGTGCCAGCAGCGGTGGACAGGGGGCCTTCGAGCAGTACTTC.

This rearrangement joins TRBV7-9 to TRBJ1-2; 8 bases map to TRBD1. Germline V gene lookup returns CDR1 SEHNR and CDR2 FQNEAQ (reference sequence). The length of the CDR3 is 14 residues. J was trimmed by 3 bases and V by 3 bases; bases with no gene match: 3. Written as DNA, the CDR3 is TGTGCCAGCAGCTTGACAGGGGTTGACTATGGCTACACCTTC. It yields the protein CASSLTGVDYGYTF. Combining the CDR3 with reference TRBV7-9 and TRBJ1-2 gives the whole variable domain DTGVSQNPRHKITKRGQNVTFRCDPISEHNRLYWYRQTLGQGPEFLTYFQNEAQLEKSRLLSDRFSAERPKGSFSTLEIQRTEQGDSAMYLCASSLTGVDYGYTFGSGTRLTVV.

The V call is TRBV19, the J call TRBJ1-6; no firm D call. The CDR3 spans 14 residues. V lost 8 bases to trimming and J lost 2 bases, with 10 bases between them. Germline CDR1 and CDR2: LNHDA and SQIVND (reference sequence). In DNA, the CDR3 is TGTGCCAGTCACGGTTTCGCCTATAATTCACCCCTCCACTTT. Its protein product is CASHGFAYNSPLHF.

The chain is built from TRBV4-2 and TRBJ2-1; 15 nucleotides match TRBD2. The ends lost 2 bases at V and 7 bases at J; junction bases unmatched: 3. This CDR3 is 16 amino acids long. The V gene's germline CDR1 is LGHNA and CDR2 YNFKEQ. The CDR3 DNA follows: TGTGCCAGCAGCCAATACGGGACTAGCGGGGGGAATGAGCAGTTCTTC. Translation: CASSQYGTSGGNEQFF.

This chain links TRBV5-1 with TRBJ2-1; 9 bases are shared with TRBD1. The J segment lost 3 bases and the V segment lost 0 bases, leaving 4 bases of the junction unmatched. CDR1 is SGHRS, CDR2 YFSETQ, per germline. The CDR3 totals 16 residues. The CDR3, as DNA: TGCGCCAGCAGCTTGGAAGGACAGGGGATCTACAATGAGCAGTTCTTC. The encoded protein is CASSLEGQGIYNEQFF. The whole variable domain, filled in from reference TRBV5-1 and TRBJ2-1, reads KAGVTQTPRYLIKTRGQQVTLSCSPISGHRSVSWYQQTPGQGLQFLFEYFSETQRNKGNFPGRFSGRQFSNSRSEMNVSTLELGDSALYLCASSLEGQGIYNEQFFGPGTRLTVL.